The table lists the clone carrying this T cell receptor (beta chain) with a count of one. CDR3 length: 13 residues. CDR1 is SGHRS, CDR2 YFSETQ, per germline. V dropped 0 bases and J dropped 14 bases, with 15 bases sitting between them. The method was immunoSEQ multiplex PCR; TCRdb's version includes in-frame clones alone and lacks a portion of them. The sample contains about 130,000 clones, around 77% of which appear only once. This sample was taken from a study of blood T cell repertoires in COVID-19. Study-wide context: Donors in the United States, Italy and Spain gave samples during acute or convalescent COVID-19.

The sample was peripheral blood. The origin of this receptor is a human donor in a cohort sampled during active COVID-19. The genes are TRBV5-1 and TRBJ2-1, with D tentatively TRBD1 (6 bases). DNA for the CDR3: TGCGCCAGCAGCTTGGGGGACACGGGCCGTAAGTTCTTC. Translation: CASSLGDTGRKFF.